Shown below are 12 T cell receptor beta chains from a single sample sequenced in a study of OX40 agonist ivuxolimab in advanced cancers. The data were produced by immunoSEQ multiplex PCR, yet TCRdb's version contains in-frame clones alone and is incomplete. The data show fewer than 75,000 clones, with about 88% seen just once and 0.67% held by the top ten. The specimen was CD4+ or CD8+ T cells sorted from blood, collected in a trial of the OX40 agonist ivuxolimab. The receptor source for this set is an adult with an advanced solid tumor such as melanoma, head and neck, liver or kidney cancer.

This rearrangement joins TRBV23-1 to TRBJ2-3; the D call may be TRBD1 or TRBD2 (5 bases each). TRBV23-1 is an ORF; its function is uncertain. CDR3 length equals 16 residues. With 2 bases removed from V and 5 bases from J, the gap between germline ends came to 17 bases. CDR3 protein: CASSQPRDVPEDTQYF. For the CDR3, the DNA is TGCGCCAGCAGTCAACCCAGGGACGTTCCGGAAGATACGCAGTATTTT.

This clone was observed a handful of times. The chain couples TRBV10-2 to TRBJ2-1, with D maybe TRBD2 (6 bases). Germline V gene lookup returns CDR1 WSHSY and CDR2 SAAADI. Trimming removed 3 bases from V and 1 base from J, with 10 bases in between. CDR3 length: 15 amino acids. This chain's CDR3 is CASSDGGRSYNEQFF. The CDR3 coding sequence is TGCGCCAGCAGTGATGGGGGGAGATCCTACAATGAGCAGTTCTTC.

The chain couples TRBV19 to TRBJ1-5; D possibly corresponds to TRBD1 (6 bases). From germline, CDR1 is LNHDA and CDR2 SQIVND (reference sequence). CDR3 length equals 16 residues. V was cut by 7 bases and J by 3 bases, with 19 bases left in between. The CDR3 is CASNRVGQGTNQPQHF. DNA for the CDR3: TGTGCCAGTAACAGGGTCGGGCAGGGTACCAATCAGCCCCAGCATTTT.

The chain couples TRBV29-1 to TRBJ1-3; D is perhaps TRBD1 (5 bases). This CDR3 is 13 amino acids long. The V gene's germline CDR1 is SQVTM and CDR2 ANQGSEA. V lost 6 bases and J 8 bases, leaving 17 bases between the germline ends. CDR3 sequence: CSVLPSVGDTIYF. The CDR3 coding sequence is TGCAGCGTCCTGCCCTCCGTAGGGGACACCATATATTTT.

The DNA of the CDR3 is TGTGCCAGCAGCTTATCCCCCCCGGGGGGCGGTACAGATACGCAGTATTTT. Amino acid sequence: CASSLSPPGGGTDTQYF. V and J are TRBV7-3 and TRBJ2-3, with a possible D match to TRBD2 (7 bases). V gave up 2 bases and J gave up 3 bases, with 18 bases separating them. The CDR3 is made up of 17 amino acids. Per germline, CDR1 SGHTA and CDR2 FQGTGA. The variable domain in full, completed from reference TRBV7-3 and TRBJ2-3, reads GAGVSQTPSNKVTEKGKYVELRCDPISGHTALYWYRQSLGQGPEFLIYFQGTGAADDSGLPNDRFFAVRPEGSVSTLKIQRTERGDSAVYLCASSLSPPGGGTDTQYFGPGTRLTVL.

The V call is TRBV30, the J call TRBJ2-4, with D uncertain. The V gene lost 4 bases and the J gene lost 7 bases, with 20 bases spanning the gap. Germline assignment: CDR1 GTSNPN and CDR2 SVGIG (reference sequence). The CDR3 loop spans 15 amino acids. CDR3 DNA sequence: TGTGCCTGGATTGCCCCCGGGTTTTCAAAGAACATTCAGTACTTC. The encoded protein is CAWIAPGFSKNIQYF.

The rearrangement links TRBV18 to TRBJ2-6; no firm D call. With 0 bases removed from V and 3 bases from J, the gap between germline ends came to 12 bases. Germline V gene sequence: CDR1 KGHSH, CDR2 LQKENI. The CDR3 contains 17 residues. CDR3 DNA sequence: TGTGCCAGCTCACCACCGTTCCGCAACCTTGGGGCCAACGTCCTGACTTTC. Translation gives CASSPPFRNLGANVLTF.

The rearrangement joins TRBV6-1 to TRBJ1-2, with 9 bases fitting TRBD1. After removal of 3 bases from V and 2 bases from J, the junction contained 4 bases not matched to a gene. The CDR3 is 15 residues long. Looked up from germline, CDR1 is MNHNS and CDR2 is SASEGT. CDR3 DNA: TGTGCCAGCAGTGAGGGAACAGGGGGCAACTATGGCTACACCTTC. It is translated as CASSEGTGGNYGYTF.

This chain joins TRBV5-1 and TRBJ1-1; D ambiguous. The CDR3 totals 14 residues. The germline V gene has CDR1 SGHRS and CDR2 YFSETQ. V lost 4 bases to trimming and J lost 2 bases, with 12 bases between them. The DNA for the CDR3 is TGCGCCAGCAGCCCTACCGGATCCAACACTGAAGCTTTCTTT. This codes for CASSPTGSNTEAFF.

This sequence joins TRBV28 and TRBJ1-1; D is uncertain. CDR1 and CDR2 (germline): MDHEN, SYDVKM. The CDR3 runs to 11 residues. Trimming took off 4 bases at V and 8 bases at J, with 8 bases between the two ends. CDR3 DNA sequence: TGTGCCAGCAGTTCCAATTTAGAAGCTTTCTTT. As protein: CASSSNLEAFF. Using reference TRBV28 and TRBJ1-1 for the parts outside the CDR3, the full variable domain is DVKVTQSSRYLVKRTGEKVFLECVQDMDHENMFWYRQDPGLGLRLIYFSYDVKMKEKGDIPEGYSVSREKKERFSLILESASTNQTSMYLCASSSNLEAFFGQGTRLTVV.

The chain joins TRBV4-1 to TRBJ1-2; D perhaps matches TRBD1 (5 bases). This CDR3 is built from 14 residues. The V and J ends lost 0 bases and 6 bases respectively, with 11 bases between them. CDR1 is MGHRA, CDR2 YSYEKL, per germline. The CDR3 nucleotides read TGCGCCAGCAGCCAAGATTGGGGCAGGGATGGCTACACCTTC. Its protein is CASSQDWGRDGYTF.

The V and J genes are TRBV6-6 and TRBJ2-3; D is uncertain. The CDR3 consists of 15 residues. CDR1 and CDR2 (germline): MNHNY, SVGAGI (reference sequence). Between the trimmed V and J ends, which lost 4 bases and 1 base, there was a span of 12 bases. Written as DNA, the CDR3 is TGTGCCAGCAGTTCGGTCCCCCGGCGCACAGATACGCAGTATTTT. As protein: CASSSVPRRTDTQYF.